A single sample is the source of the 28 T cell receptor beta chains below, sequenced in a study of blood T cell repertoires in COVID-19. The assay was immunoSEQ multiplex PCR, and TCRdb's table has in-frame clones only and misses some. The sample yields 250,000 to 350,000 clones, over 75% seen once. The source material was peripheral blood. The source is a woman between 50 and 59 years old who had recovered from COVID-19.

This chain joins TRBV5-4 and TRBJ2-1; 8 positions agree with TRBD1. The CDR3 has 16 residues. Trimming cost V 4 bases and J 2 bases; bases outside gene matches: 8. The germline V gene has CDR1 SGHNT and CDR2 YYREEE (reference sequence). In nucleotides, the CDR3 is TGTGCCAGCAGCGGGAAACAGGGGGGACCCTACAATGAGCAGTTCTTC. This gives the protein CASSGKQGGPYNEQFF.

V usage is TRBV3-1 (or the pseudogene TRBV3-2) and J usage is TRBJ2-1; the match to TRBD1 covers 7 bases. CDR3 length equals 13 residues. V lost 5 bases, J lost 9 bases, and 7 bases stayed unmatched. Looked up from germline, CDR1 is LGHDT and CDR2 is YNNKEL (reference sequence). CDR3 amino acids: CASSLIQGTEQFF. Here the CDR3 DNA reads TGTGCCAGCAGCTTAATACAGGGGACTGAGCAGTTCTTC.

The rearrangement links TRBV6-2 or TRBV6-3 to TRBJ1-5; possible D gene TRBD1, 5 bases. The V gene's germline CDR1 is MNHEY and CDR2 SVGEGT. CDR3 length: 17 amino acids. V gave up 4 bases and J gave up 0 bases, with 16 bases separating them. The DNA of the CDR3 is TGTGCCAGCAGTTGGATGCCGGCAGGGAATAGCAATCAGCCCCAGCATTTT. Its protein is CASSWMPAGNSNQPQHF.

The chain joins TRBV5-4 to TRBJ2-3, with TRBD2 identical over 10 bases. Trimming at V came to 0 bases and at J to 2 bases, leaving 6 bases not matched to a gene. The CDR3 sequence is 17 residues long. The germline V gene encodes CDR1 SGHNT and CDR2 YYREEE (reference sequence). This CDR3 is CASSLAPAGGDTDTQYF. CDR3 sequence (DNA): TGTGCCAGCAGCTTGGCCCCAGCGGGGGGGGACACAGATACGCAGTATTTT.

This chain connects TRBV4-3 to TRBJ2-1; TRBD2 is a possible D gene (6 bases). Per the germline V gene, CDR1 is LGHNA and CDR2 is YSLEER. This CDR3 contains 14 residues. Trimming took off 3 bases at V and 11 bases at J, with 17 bases between the two ends. In DNA, the CDR3 is TGCGCCAGCAGCCAGGGACTGGACGACCCAAAGCAGTTCTTC. This codes for CASSQGLDDPKQFF.

This clone showed up just once. The chain joins TRBV6-2 or TRBV6-3 to TRBJ2-3, with 7 bases fitting TRBD2. Germline values: CDR1 MNHEY, CDR2 SVGEGT. The CDR3 has 16 amino acids. V shed 2 bases, J shed 2 bases, and the junction held 7 bases outside the gene matches. The CDR3 DNA is TGTGCCAGCAGTTACGAAGTAGCGGGTTTCACAGATACGCAGTATTTT. Translated: CASSYEVAGFTDTQYF.

J is TRBJ1-4 and V is TRBV14; D unclear. Germline V gives CDR1 SGHDN, CDR2 FVKESK. Trimming took 4 bases from V and 7 from J, leaving 7 bases between them. This CDR3 spans 12 amino acids. CDR3 DNA: TGTGCCAGCAGCCCTCTAGGTGAAAAACTGTTTTTT. It specifies CASSPLGEKLFF.

The chain couples TRBV18 to TRBJ2-7; tentative D call: TRBD1 (5 bases). The CDR3 is 13 amino acids. V lost 6 bases to trimming and J lost 1 base, with 10 bases between them. CDR1 is KGHSH and CDR2 is LQKENI in the germline V gene. Written as DNA, the CDR3 is TGTGCCAGCTCTAAGACAGATTCCTACGAGCAGTACTTC. It encodes CASSKTDSYEQYF.

V is TRBV11-2 and J is TRBJ2-2, with D perhaps TRBD1 (6 bases). Germline V CDR1 and CDR2: SGHAT, FQNNGV. The CDR3 runs 15 residues. V dropped 5 bases and J dropped 3 bases, with 13 bases sitting between them. CDR3 DNA sequence: TGTGCCAGCAGCCCACGGGACAAATACACCGGGGAGCTGTTTTTT. This translates into CASSPRDKYTGELFF.

The chain links TRBV5-1 to TRBJ2-7; D is perhaps TRBD1 (5 bases). CDR3 length equals 14 residues. V was pared by 2 bases and J by 0 bases, with 9 bases between. Germline CDR1 is SGHRS and CDR2 is YFSETQ. This CDR3 reads CASSLQVSSYEQYF. CDR3 sequence (DNA): TGCGCCAGCAGCTTACAGGTTAGCTCCTACGAGCAGTACTTC.

This chain connects TRBV6-1 to TRBJ1-2; D not resolved. This CDR3 spans 15 amino acids. Trimming took 3 bases from V and 2 from J, leaving 13 bases between them. Looked up from germline, CDR1 is MNHNS and CDR2 is SASEGT. CDR3 amino acids: CASSEYRGANYGYTF. The CDR3 coding sequence is TGTGCCAGCAGTGAGTACCGGGGAGCCAACTATGGCTACACCTTC.

The chain carries TRBV12-5 and TRBJ2-1, with 10 bases fitting TRBD2. The CDR3 covers 15 residues. Losses at the gene ends were 6 bases for V and 9 bases for J; bases not matched to a gene: 11. The germline CDR1 and CDR2 sequences are LGHNT and FRNRAP. The CDR3 DNA sequence: TGTGCTAGTGGGGAGGCCAGCGGGGGGGTTTTTGAGCAGTTCTTC. Amino acids: CASGEASGGVFEQFF.

The chain has TRBV6-2 or TRBV6-3 and TRBJ1-6; 11 bases line up with TRBD1. V trimming: 4 bases; J trimming: 9 bases; junction bases outside the gene matches: 2. The CDR3 is 14 residues long. CDR1 and CDR2 (germline): MNHEY, SVGEGT. CDR3 sequence reads: CASSSGQGGSPLHF. The CDR3 nucleotides are TGTGCCAGCAGTTCGGGACAGGGGGGTTCACCCCTCCACTTT.

The J gene is TRBJ1-2, the V gene TRBV9; TRBD1 agrees at 12 bases. The J segment lost 5 bases and the V segment lost 4 bases, leaving 9 bases of the junction unmatched. This CDR3 region has 16 residues. Per germline, CDR1 SGDLS and CDR2 YYNGEE. The CDR3 here is CASSRGTGGTIYGYTF. The CDR3 DNA reads TGTGCCAGCAGCCGAGGGACAGGGGGCACTATATATGGCTACACCTTC.

This chain connects TRBV18 to TRBJ2-5, with a possible D match to TRBD2 (5 bases). This CDR3 is 15 amino acids long. CDR1 is KGHSH, CDR2 LQKENI, per germline. Trimming removed 0 bases from V and 4 bases from J, with 12 bases in between. Written as DNA, the CDR3 is TGTGCCAGCTCACCACCAGGACTGCAGAGAGAGACCCAGTACTTC. Translation gives CASSPPGLQRETQYF.

The V and J genes are TRBV5-1 and TRBJ2-2; tentative D call: TRBD1 (5 bases). V was clipped by 1 base and J by 4 bases, with 5 bases between them. The CDR3 covers 13 residues. Germline lookup yields CDR1 SGHRS and CDR2 YFSETQ. This chain's CDR3 is CASSLQGTGELFF. The CDR3 nucleotides are TGCGCCAGCAGCTTGCAGGGCACCGGGGAGCTGTTTTTT.

The chain has TRBV29-1 and TRBJ2-3; 8 nucleotides agree with TRBD2. Germline V gene lookup returns CDR1 SQVTM and CDR2 ANQGSEA. CDR3 length equals 14 residues. The trim removed 7 bases at V and 1 base at J, leaving 7 bases unmatched. DNA of the CDR3: TGCAGCGCCCCGAGGCGGGGGGGCACAGATACGCAGTATTTT. Protein sequence: CSAPRRGGTDTQYF.

The rearrangement links TRBV20-1 to TRBJ1-1; D unresolved. CDR1 and CDR2 (germline): DFQATT, SNEGSKA (reference sequence). There are 13 residues in the CDR3. V lost 3 bases and J lost 4, with 12 bases in between. The CDR3 DNA sequence: TGCAGTGCTAGTGATATTGGGCTCACTGAAGCTTTCTTT. Translating it yields CSASDIGLTEAFF.

The chain employs TRBV29-1 and TRBJ2-7; 8 bases are shared with TRBD2. Looked up from germline, CDR1 is SQVTM and CDR2 is ANQGSEA. CDR3 length: 13 amino acids. J gave up 2 bases and V 7 bases, and 7 bases lay outside the gene matches. The CDR3 nucleotides are TGCAGCGCCGGGGGGGCCACTGCCTACGAGCAGTACTTC. It specifies CSAGGATAYEQYF.

This clone was recorded a few times. This sequence joins TRBV3-1 (or the pseudogene TRBV3-2) and TRBJ2-1; unclear D gene. CDR3 size: 11 residues. Germline CDR1 is LGHDT and CDR2 is YNNKEL (reference sequence). Trimming removed 4 bases at V and 6 bases at J, with 4 bases between. Here the CDR3 DNA reads TGTGCCAGCAGCCTTATCAATGAGCAGTTCTTC. It specifies CASSLINEQFF.

The chain carries TRBV28 and TRBJ1-1; D not certain. V was trimmed by 6 bases and J by 4 bases, leaving 21 bases between them. Germline lookup yields CDR1 MDHEN and CDR2 SYDVKM. CDR3 length equals 16 residues. Here the CDR3 reads CASSSPTRVRSTEAFF. The DNA of the CDR3 is TGTGCCAGCAGCTCTCCTACGCGAGTAAGAAGCACTGAAGCTTTCTTT.

The rearrangement uses TRBV7-2 and TRBJ1-3, with TRBD1 identical over 11 bases. The germline V gene has CDR1 SGHTA and CDR2 FQGNSA. The CDR3 runs 17 residues. V shed 5 bases and J 3 bases; nucleotides not matched to a gene: 9. The DNA of the CDR3 is TGTGCCAGCAGCACGAGGACAGGGGGCGCTTTTGGAAACACCATATATTTT. This gives the protein CASSTRTGGAFGNTIYF.

The V call is TRBV10-3, the J call TRBJ2-3; 7 nucleotides agree with TRBD2. J was trimmed by 3 bases and V by 8 bases; bases with no gene match: 8. This CDR3 contains 14 residues. The V gene's germline CDR1 is ENHRY and CDR2 SYGVKD. CDR3 region: CAIGSGLTTDTQYF. The CDR3 DNA reads as TGTGCCATCGGTAGCGGGTTGACGACAGATACGCAGTATTTT.

The V gene is TRBV5-6, the J gene TRBJ1-4; D is unresolved. Germline V gene data show CDR1 as SGHDT and CDR2 as YYEEEE. The ends were cut back, 0 bases at V and 0 bases at J, with 6 bases in the middle. This CDR3 contains 15 residues. CDR3 in amino acids: CASSLVGATNEKLFF. DNA of the CDR3: TGTGCCAGCAGCTTGGTCGGGGCAACTAATGAAAAACTGTTTTTT. The whole variable domain, remainder taken from reference TRBV5-6 and TRBJ1-4, is DAGVTQSPTHLIKTRGQQVTLRCSPKSGHDTVSWYQQALGQGPQFIFQYYEEEERQRGNFPDRFSGHQFPNYSSELNVNALLLGDSALYLCASSLVGATNEKLFFGSGTQLSVL.

The rearrangement uses TRBV6-2 or TRBV6-3 and TRBJ2-3; D not resolved. The CDR3 consists of 15 residues. V dropped 0 bases and J dropped 0 bases, with 7 bases sitting between them. CDR1 MNHEY and CDR2 SVGEGT come from the germline V gene. In DNA, the CDR3 is TGTGCCAGCAGTTACTCGCCTAGAAGCACAGATACGCAGTATTTT. This codes for CASSYSPRSTDTQYF.

V gene TRBV6-5 combines with J gene TRBJ2-5, with a possible D match to TRBD2 (6 bases). The V end lost 0 bases, the J end lost 4 bases, and 12 bases lay between the germline ends. CDR3 length: 15 amino acids. The germline gives CDR1 MNHEY, CDR2 SVGAGI. The CDR3 reads CASSYSRWGGETQYF. Written as DNA, the CDR3 is TGTGCCAGCAGTTACTCGAGATGGGGAGGAGAGACCCAGTACTTC.

For this clone: The junction departs from germline at one end; a sequencing error may be responsible. The rearrangement uses TRBV7-2 and TRBJ2-4, with D maybe TRBD2 (5 bases). Germline CDR1 reads SGHTA; CDR2 reads FQGNSA. The CDR3 loop spans 8 amino acids. The CDR3 reads CAATGTDF. The CDR3 DNA sequence: TGTGCCGCGACGGGAACGGACTTC.

The rearrangement joins TRBV5-1 to TRBJ2-3; D is unclear. This CDR3 comprises 15 residues. Germline assignment: CDR1 SGHRS and CDR2 YFSETQ. The V gene lost 4 bases and the J gene lost 1 base, with 13 bases spanning the gap. CDR3 in amino acids: CASSGAVVRTDTQYF. Here the CDR3 DNA reads TGCGCCAGCAGCGGCGCGGTGGTCCGCACAGATACGCAGTATTTT.